This T cell receptor (gamma chain) was captured by sequencing in a study of gamma delta lymphoproliferative disorders and STAT genes. Germline loops: CDR1 GITISATS, CDR2 ISYDGTV (reference sequence). CDR3 length: 15 amino acids. J gave up 0 bases and V 0 bases, and 5 bases lay outside the gene matches. TCRdb re-called clones from the multiplex PCR reads using CATT. The sample lists several thousand gamma-chain clones; 7% to 8% were seen once. The receptor sequences were amplified from genomic DNA of peripheral blood mononuclear cells. The source of this sequence is a human donor in good health. The chain joins TRGV9 to TRGJ1 or TRGJ2. The J gene was not available in TCRdb and was assigned here by matching the DNA to germline segments. The source material was blood. Here the CDR3 DNA reads TGTGCCTTGTGGGAGGTGAAATTGAATTATTATAAGAAACTCTTT. Encoded protein: CALWEVKLNYYKKLF.